Each of the 12 T cell receptor beta chains below was sequenced from the same sample in a study of cytomegalovirus exposure and HLA in healthy donors. The PCR made use of 60 Vbeta and 13 Jbeta primers. Here immunoSEQ multiplex PCR was the method, and the copy in TCRdb shows in-frame clones only, minus some. The table has fewer than 250,000 clones, around 80% seen once. The sample was PBMCs. These TCRs come from a girl aged 2-10 years in good health and CMV-seronegative.

The rearrangement uses TRBV6-1 and TRBJ2-7; 9 positions agree with TRBD2. After removal of 6 bases from V and 0 bases from J, the junction contained 6 bases not matched to a gene. In germline, CDR1 is MNHNS, CDR2 SASEGT. This CDR3 comprises 15 residues. The CDR3 loop reads CASRPSGGSSYEQYF. CDR3 coding DNA: TGTGCCAGCAGACCCAGCGGGGGGAGCTCCTACGAGCAGTACTTC.

The chain couples TRBV30 to TRBJ2-5, with 11 nucleotides matching TRBD2. The CDR3 has 16 residues. Unmatched junction bases numbered 6, after V lost 1 base and J lost 2 bases. From germline, CDR1 is GTSNPN and CDR2 SVGIG (reference sequence). In nucleotides, the CDR3 is TGTGCCTGGAGTGATGGACTAGCGGGCTTACAAGAGACCCAGTACTTC. It yields the protein CAWSDGLAGLQETQYF.

The chain joins TRBV2 to TRBJ1-2, with D tentatively TRBD1 (5 bases). The V end lost 6 bases, the J end lost 7 bases, and 21 bases lay between the germline ends. This CDR3 is built from 15 residues. The germline CDR1 and CDR2 sequences are SNHLY and FYNNEI. The CDR3 loop is CASSLQALSLIGYTF. Here the CDR3 DNA reads TGTGCCAGCAGCCTACAGGCTTTATCCTTGATTGGCTACACCTTC.

CDR3: CATRSGTGYTEAFF. CDR3 nucleotides: TGTGCCACCAGAAGCGGGACGGGATACACTGAAGCTTTCTTT. V and J are TRBV6-1 and TRBJ1-1; the D gene is possibly TRBD1 (5 bases). The CDR3 consists of 14 residues. With 10 bases removed from V and 3 bases from J, the gap between germline ends came to 18 bases. CDR1 MNHNS and CDR2 SASEGT come from the germline V gene.

V gene TRBV7-6 combines with J gene TRBJ1-6, with 10 nucleotides matching TRBD1. V lost 5 bases, J lost 7 bases, and 5 bases stayed unmatched. The CDR3 totals 15 residues. Germline V gene data show CDR1 as SGHVS and CDR2 as FNYEAQ. CDR3 sequence reads: CASSRGQGGNSPLHF. CDR3 in DNA: TGTGCCAGCAGCCGTGGACAGGGGGGAAATTCACCCCTCCACTTT.

This clone was seen a single time. The J gene is TRBJ1-4, the V gene TRBV5-1, with TRBD1 matching 8 bases. This CDR3 has 17 residues. CDR1 SGHRS and CDR2 YFSETQ come from the germline V gene. The ends lost 1 base at V and 3 bases at J; junction bases unmatched: 8. The CDR3 coding sequence is TGCGCCAGCAGCTTGTGGGGACAGGAGGGAGCTAATGAAAAACTGTTTTTT. It is translated as CASSLWGQEGANEKLFF.

The V and J genes are TRBV5-6 and TRBJ2-2, with TRBD2 matching over 8 bases. The CDR3 is made up of 15 amino acids. Germline CDR1 and CDR2: SGHDT and YYEEEE. The J segment lost 6 bases and the V segment lost 3 bases, leaving 7 bases of the junction unmatched. The DNA for the CDR3 is TGTGCCAGCAGCTCGGGACTAGGGGAGGCCGGGGAGCTGTTTTTT. Encoded protein: CASSSGLGEAGELFF.

Points on this clone: Other DNA variants within this sample encode the same CDR3. The chain uses TRBV30 and TRBJ1-1; D not certain. The CDR3 sequence is 13 residues long. Trimming shortened V by 0 bases and J by 1 base, and 6 bases separated the two germline ends. CDR1 and CDR2 from the germline V gene are GTSNPN and SVGIG (reference sequence). The CDR3 spells CAWSVRGNTEAFF. CDR3 in DNA: TGTGCCTGGAGTGTACGCGGGAACACTGAAGCTTTCTTT.

The chain combines TRBV30 with TRBJ2-7; TRBD1 aligns across 9 bases. The CDR3 contains 16 residues. Germline V gene data show CDR1 as GTSNPN and CDR2 as SVGIG (reference sequence). V was clipped by 4 bases and J by 3 bases; unmatched bases: 13. The CDR3, as DNA: TGTGCCTGGAACCGGGACAGGGTAATGGAGCTCTACGAGCAGTACTTC. Translating it yields CAWNRDRVMELYEQYF.

The rearrangement links TRBV27 to TRBJ2-7, with 8 bases that match TRBD2. Germline CDR1 reads MNHEY; CDR2 reads SMNVEV (reference sequence). V was clipped by 5 bases and J by 2 bases; unmatched bases: 8. This CDR3 has 15 residues. CDR3 coding DNA: TGTGCCAGCAGTCCCATCGGGAGGGCAACCTACGAGCAGTACTTC. This encodes CASSPIGRATYEQYF.

For the CDR3, the DNA is TGTGCCAGCAGCCAAGTTGGGGCCCAATTAGGGCAGTATTTT. Translation gives CASSQVGAQLGQYF. The rearrangement links TRBV4-2 to TRBJ2-3; D is perhaps TRBD1 (5 bases). CDR1 is LGHNA and CDR2 is YNFKEQ in the germline V gene. With 1 base removed from V and 11 bases from J, the gap between germline ends came to 16 bases. This CDR3 contains 14 residues.

The chain uses TRBV27 and TRBJ1-5; D perhaps matches TRBD1 (5 bases). CDR1 MNHEY and CDR2 SMNVEV come from the germline V gene (reference sequence). The CDR3 has 14 amino acids. The V end was cut by 2 bases, the J end by 6 bases, with 11 bases between. The CDR3 loop is CASSLIGATQPQHF. The CDR3 DNA follows: TGTGCCAGCAGTTTAATAGGGGCGACTCAGCCCCAGCATTTT.